The 12 T cell receptor beta chains below all came from one sample that was sequenced in a study of blood T cell repertoires in COVID-19. Measured with immunoSEQ multiplex PCR; TCRdb has only the in-frame clones, and not every one. This repertoire shows about 320,000 clones, roughly nine tenths found once; its top ten account for about 5%. The specimen was PBMCs or T cells enriched from blood (not recorded which). Source of these receptors: a man in his fifties or sixties who had recovered from COVID-19.

The chain carries TRBV18 and TRBJ2-7; D is ambiguous. The germline V gene has CDR1 KGHSH and CDR2 LQKENI. The V end was cut by 0 bases, the J end by 0 bases, with 6 bases between. The length of the CDR3 is 14 residues. CDR3 DNA sequence: TGTGCCAGCTCACCACCCGAGTTCTCCTACGAGCAGTACTTC. Its translation is CASSPPEFSYEQYF.

Of note for this clone: The junction differs from germline at one of its ends, possibly a read error. This rearrangement joins TRBV7-7 to TRBJ2-1, with 7 bases fitting TRBD2. The CDR3 covers 17 residues. The V gene's germline CDR1 is SSHAT and CDR2 FNYEAQ (reference sequence). The CDR3 sequence: CASSLGLAGVGTNEQFF. The CDR3 DNA sequence: TGTGCTAGCAGCTTAGGACTGGCGGGAGTGGGTACCAATGAGCAGTTCTTC.

The CDR3 here is CAWSNRGPGNTIYF. The CDR3 nucleotides read TGTGCCTGGAGTAACAGGGGGCCTGGAAACACCATATATTTT. The chain joins TRBV30 to TRBJ1-3; TRBD1 matches 9 bases. The junction had 1 base not matched to a gene; V was cut back by 2 bases and J by 2 bases. The CDR3 is made up of 14 amino acids. CDR1 and CDR2 (germline): GTSNPN, SVGIG (reference sequence). Variable domain in full (rest from reference TRBV30 and TRBJ1-3): SQTIHQWPATLVQPVGSPLSLECTVEGTSNPNLYWYRQAAGRGLQLLFYSVGIGQISSEVPQNLSASRPQDRQFILSSKKLLLSDSGFYLCAWSNRGPGNTIYFGEGSWLTVV.

The chain recombines TRBV2 with TRBJ2-1; 13 nucleotides align to TRBD2. V was pared by 8 bases and J by 10 bases, with 5 bases of the junction left unmatched. Germline lookup yields CDR1 SNHLY and CDR2 FYNNEI. This CDR3 contains 13 residues. CDR3 sequence: CASRLLAGGEQFF. The CDR3 nucleotides read TGTGCCAGCCGGTTACTAGCGGGAGGGGAGCAGTTCTTC.

This chain connects TRBV28 to TRBJ2-7; 7 bases are shared with TRBD1. The CDR3 has 15 amino acids. V shed 5 bases, J shed 2 bases, and the junction held 9 bases outside the gene matches. The germline V gene has CDR1 MDHEN and CDR2 SYDVKM. This CDR3 is CASSGRTGVTYEQYF. CDR3 DNA sequence: TGTGCCAGCAGTGGAAGGACAGGTGTTACCTACGAGCAGTACTTC.

The gene calls are TRBV9 and TRBJ1-1, with D unclear. The CDR3 consists of 14 residues. Trimming removed 0 bases at V and 2 bases at J, with 8 bases between. CDR1 is SGDLS and CDR2 is YYNGEE in the germline V gene. This CDR3 reads CASSVDSVNTEAFF. In nucleotides, the CDR3 is TGTGCCAGCAGCGTAGATTCCGTAAACACTGAAGCTTTCTTT.

V usage is TRBV7-2 and J usage is TRBJ2-3, with 9 bases lining up with TRBD1. The CDR3 is 18 residues long. From germline, CDR1 is SGHTA and CDR2 FQGNSA. After removal of 2 bases from V and 1 base from J, the junction contained 10 bases not matched to a gene. CDR3 sequence: CASSLRPGQGTGTDTQYF. The CDR3 DNA reads TGTGCCAGCAGCTTACGCCCTGGACAGGGGACGGGCACAGATACGCAGTATTTT.

This clone was seen only once. The chain employs TRBV4-1 and TRBJ2-1; perhaps TRBD2 as D (5 bases). This CDR3 has 14 residues. The V end was cut by 10 bases, the J end by 4 bases, with 17 bases between. Germline V CDR1 and CDR2: MGHRA, YSYEKL. In DNA form, the CDR3 reads TGCGCCACGCGACGGAGGACGACTTACAATGAGCAGTTCTTC. Residues: CATRRRTTYNEQFF.

In its sample, this clone was seen once. The chain links TRBV7-3 to TRBJ2-2; TRBD2 might be the D (5 bases). Per the germline V gene, CDR1 is SGHTA and CDR2 is FQGTGA. The CDR3 is made up of 15 amino acids. Trimming took off 5 bases at V and 4 bases at J, with 14 bases between the two ends. CDR3 bases: TGTGCCAGCAGCCTCACGTGGACTTCCACCGGGGAGCTGTTTTTT. Its protein is CASSLTWTSTGELFF.

Worth noting for this clone: Distinct nucleotide sequences in the sample also encode this CDR3. This chain joins TRBV5-1 and TRBJ2-2; D is unresolved. Trimming stripped 1 base from V and 1 base from J, with 5 bases between. CDR3 length: 14 residues. Germline V CDR1 and CDR2: SGHRS, YFSETQ. The CDR3 coding sequence is TGCGCCAGCAGCTTGACGGGGAACACCGGGGAGCTGTTTTTT. Protein sequence: CASSLTGNTGELFF.

The chain recombines TRBV18 with TRBJ2-3, with a possible D match to TRBD1 (5 bases). V lost 6 bases and J 7 bases, leaving 14 bases between the germline ends. The CDR3 covers 13 residues. Germline CDR1 KGHSH, CDR2 LQKENI. This CDR3 reads CASSSDQGYTQYF. The CDR3 nucleotides are TGTGCCAGCTCGTCGGACCAGGGTTATACGCAGTATTTT.

CDR3 in DNA: TGTGCCAGCAGCTTAGAAATAGCGGGATTTTCGTCACGCGAGCAGTACTTC. As protein: CASSLEIAGFSSREQYF. This rearrangement joins TRBV7-2 to TRBJ2-7, with 8 bases fitting TRBD2. V shed 1 base and J 6 bases; nucleotides not matched to a gene: 14. The germline V gene has CDR1 SGHTA and CDR2 FQGNSA. The CDR3 has 17 residues.